The 17 T cell receptor beta chains given below trace back to one sample, sequenced in a study of T cell repertoires in cytomegalovirus infection. TCRdb reanalysed the reads using MiXCR and keeps one entry per CDR3 protein. This sample has fewer than 550,000 distinct CDR3 sequences, with around 32% found just once. Sequences were obtained from PBMCs. All receptors derive from a human donor in good health (CMV status not recorded). Some clones in this sample may be carry-over from other donors' samples.

This clonotype has a count of ten or more. This chain's CDR3 is CASSLHGGPTGELFF. CDR3 sequence (DNA): TGTGCCAGCAGCTTACACGGGGGCCCCACCGGGGAGCTGTTTTTT. The chain recombines TRBV7-2 with TRBJ2-2, with D perhaps being TRBD1 or TRBD2 (6 bases each). CDR1 is SGHTA and CDR2 is FQGNSA in the germline V gene. V lost 2 bases and J lost 4, with 11 bases in between. The CDR3 consists of 15 residues.

There are a few counts of this clonotype. V and J are TRBV12-3 or TRBV12-4 and TRBJ1-4; D unclear. The CDR3 has 12 residues. V dropped 6 bases and J dropped 11 bases, with 13 bases sitting between them. The CDR3 sequence: CASRFLGEKLFF. The CDR3 DNA reads TGTGCCAGCAGGTTCCTCGGGGAGAAACTGTTTTTT.

The chain recombines TRBV19 with TRBJ1-2; D remains ambiguous. CDR3 length equals 14 residues. V was trimmed by 3 bases and J by 4 bases, leaving 12 bases between them. Germline assignment: CDR1 LNHDA and CDR2 SQIVND (reference sequence). CDR3 residues: CASSMASLGYGYTF. As DNA, the CDR3 is TGTGCCAGTAGTATGGCCTCTCTGGGCTATGGCTACACCTTC.

The rearrangement uses TRBV29-1 and TRBJ2-7; unclear D gene. The CDR3 contains 12 residues. Looked up from germline, CDR1 is SQVTM and CDR2 is ANQGSEA. V lost 4 bases and J lost 0, with 7 bases in between. DNA of the CDR3: TGCAGCGTTGGGTTGACCTCCTACGAGCAGTACTTC. The encoded protein is CSVGLTSYEQYF.

This clonotype was counted only a few times. The genes are TRBV10-3 and TRBJ2-1; TRBD2 agrees at 13 bases. Germline CDR1 ENHRY, CDR2 SYGVKD. The CDR3 spans 19 residues. J lost 6 bases, V lost 4 bases, and 15 bases had no gene match. The CDR3 spells CAISGGLAGATSWGNEQFF. The CDR3 DNA follows: TGTGCCATCAGTGGCGGACTAGCGGGAGCTACCTCTTGGGGCAATGAGCAGTTCTTC.

This chain joins TRBV7-2 and TRBJ2-2, with 9 bases aligning to TRBD1. The junction had 13 bases not matched to a gene; V was cut back by 4 bases and J by 7 bases. CDR3 length equals 17 residues. Germline V gives CDR1 SGHTA, CDR2 FQGNSA. The CDR3 sequence: CASSSAGRTGDNGELFF. The CDR3 DNA sequence: TGTGCCAGCAGCTCCGCAGGGAGGACAGGGGATAACGGGGAGCTGTTTTTT.

This rearrangement joins TRBV27 to TRBJ2-3; the match to TRBD2 covers 11 bases. The CDR3 sequence is 19 residues long. CDR1 is MNHEY and CDR2 is SMNVEV in the germline V gene (reference sequence). The V segment lost 5 bases and the J segment 2 bases; nucleotides outside the gene matches: 15. CDR3: CASSTFMGASGGHTDTQYF. For the CDR3, the DNA is TGTGCCAGCAGTACATTCATGGGGGCTAGCGGGGGGCACACAGATACGCAGTATTTT.

As concerns this clonotype: Compared with germline, one end of the junction differs, possibly owing to a read error. The chain recombines TRBV7-8 with TRBJ1-4, with a tentative D call TRBD1 (5 bases). This CDR3 contains 14 residues. Looked up from germline, CDR1 is SGHVS and CDR2 is FQNEAQ. The CDR3 reads CASSLAGVRENLFF. The DNA of the CDR3 is TGTGCCAGCAGCTTAGCGGGGGTGCGAGAAAATCTGTTTTTT.

This chain links TRBV25-1 with TRBJ2-3; 8 positions agree with TRBD1. Trimming took 5 bases from V and 3 from J; bases not matched to a gene: 4. The CDR3 contains 14 residues. Germline CDR1 and CDR2: MGHDK and SYGVNS. The CDR3 sequence is CASSKDRETDTQYF. CDR3 sequence (DNA): TGTGCCAGCAGTAAGGACAGGGAAACAGATACGCAGTATTTT. Using reference TRBV25-1 and TRBJ2-3 for the parts outside the CDR3, the full variable domain is EADIYQTPRYLVIGTGKKITLECSQTMGHDKMYWYQQDPGMELHLIHYSYGVNSTEKGDLSSESTVSRIRTEHFPLTLESARPSHTSQYLCASSKDRETDTQYFGPGTRLTVL.

This clonotype has a handful of counts. The chain couples TRBV19 to TRBJ1-2; 7 nucleotides match TRBD1. This CDR3 spans 15 amino acids. Per the germline V gene, CDR1 is LNHDA and CDR2 is SQIVND (reference sequence). V was clipped by 3 bases and J by 0 bases; unmatched bases: 4. The CDR3: CASSIGTAPNYGYTF. CDR3 sequence (DNA): TGTGCCAGTAGTATTGGGACAGCTCCTAACTATGGCTACACCTTC.

V usage is TRBV4-3 and J usage is TRBJ2-3, with D possibly TRBD1 on 5 matching bases. The CDR3 contains 18 residues. CDR1 is LGHNA, CDR2 YSLEER, per germline. The V and J ends lost 2 bases and 3 bases respectively, with 21 bases between them. The CDR3 here is CASSQSTSYQGPTDTQYF. The DNA of the CDR3 is TGCGCCAGCAGCCAATCCACATCCTATCAGGGTCCTACAGATACGCAGTATTTT.

This clonotype was seen repeatedly, ten times or more. V and J are TRBV7-2 and TRBJ2-1, with TRBD2 matching over 9 bases. Trimming removed 5 bases from V and 9 bases from J; junction bases left unmatched: 8. CDR1 is SGHTA and CDR2 is FQGNSA in the germline V gene. This CDR3 has 14 residues. CDR3 bases: TGTGCCAGCAGCCACGGGACTAGCTACGGTGAGCAGTTCTTC. Amino acid sequence: CASSHGTSYGEQFF.

This clonotype was found a few times. The chain joins TRBV28 to TRBJ1-1; D unresolved. Trimming took off 3 bases at V and 0 bases at J, with 8 bases between the two ends. CDR1 and CDR2 from the germline V gene are MDHEN and SYDVKM. This CDR3 is 14 amino acids long. The DNA for the CDR3 is TGTGCCAGCAGTTTGGAGATTATGAACACTGAAGCTTTCTTT. The encoded protein is CASSLEIMNTEAFF.

This sequence joins TRBV4-1 and TRBJ2-5; D not resolved. The CDR3 runs to 14 residues. Trimming stripped 0 bases from V and 2 bases from J, with 7 bases between. Germline V gene data show CDR1 as MGHRA and CDR2 as YSYEKL. The DNA for the CDR3 is TGCGCCAGCAGCCAAGAAGACCCACAAGAGACCCAGTACTTC. Protein sequence: CASSQEDPQETQYF.

The rearrangement links TRBV20-1 to TRBJ2-3, with D perhaps assigned TRBD1 or TRBD2 (5 bases each). CDR1 and CDR2 (germline): DFQATT, SNEGSKA (reference sequence). This CDR3 contains 14 residues. Trimming cost V 1 base and J 2 bases, with 10 bases left between them. CDR3 in amino acids: CSARGSGTTDTQYF. As DNA, the CDR3 is TGCAGTGCTAGAGGGAGTGGGACCACAGATACGCAGTATTTT.

The V and J genes are TRBV7-9 and TRBJ2-1; TRBD2 might be the D (6 bases). The CDR3 has 15 residues. Trimming took off 5 bases at V and 4 bases at J, with 15 bases between the two ends. CDR1 SEHNR and CDR2 FQNEAQ come from the germline V gene (reference sequence). CDR3 sequence (DNA): TGTGCCAGCAGCCCTGGTGGGACTCGATACAATGAGCAGTTCTTC. This sequence encodes CASSPGGTRYNEQFF.

The chain recombines TRBV6-6 with TRBJ1-1; D gene ambiguous. The CDR3 is made up of 11 amino acids. Germline-derived CDR1 and CDR2 are MNHNY and SVGAGI (reference sequence). V lost 7 bases to trimming and J lost 5 bases, with 8 bases between them. The CDR3 loop is CASTGSTEAFF. CDR3 nucleotides: TGTGCCAGCACAGGATCGACTGAAGCTTTCTTT.